These 22 T cell receptor beta chains originate from one sample sequenced in a study of early T cells in non-severe SARS-CoV-2 infection. MiXCR, applied by TCRdb to the 5' RACE reads, yields one record per CDR3 protein. This table holds about 64,000 distinct CDR3 sequences, 13% found once. Sequencing input: whole blood. The receptor source for this set is an adult who was a healthcare worker with PCR-confirmed SARS-CoV-2 infection or an uninfected control (not recorded which).

J is TRBJ2-1 and V is TRBV2; 9 nucleotides agree with TRBD2. The CDR3 is made up of 15 amino acids. With 6 bases clipped from V and 3 bases from J, the junction kept 6 bases outside the gene matches. CDR1 is SNHLY and CDR2 is FYNNEI in the germline V gene. The CDR3 coding sequence is TGTGCCAGCAGGATGGCTAGCGGGGACTACAATGAGCAGTTCTTC. This gives the protein CASRMASGDYNEQFF.

This clonotype has at least ten counts. V and J are TRBV20-1 and TRBJ1-5, with no clear D. This CDR3 is 13 amino acids long. The ends were cut back, 1 base at V and 4 bases at J, with 8 bases in the middle. Per the germline V gene, CDR1 is DFQATT and CDR2 is SNEGSKA (reference sequence). The CDR3 DNA sequence: TGCAGTGCTAGAGGGGCGGGGAATCAGCCCCAGCATTTT. It translates to CSARGAGNQPQHF.

This clonotype was seen more than once but under ten times. The V and J genes are TRBV19 and TRBJ2-1; 12 bases line up with TRBD2. Germline V gene data show CDR1 as LNHDA and CDR2 as SQIVND (reference sequence). V lost 5 bases, J lost 0 bases, and 11 bases stayed unmatched. This CDR3 is 19 amino acids long. The CDR3 DNA is TGTGCCAGTAGTGGCCAGACTAGCGGGGGAGCAAGCTCCTACAATGAGCAGTTCTTC. Protein: CASSGQTSGGASSYNEQFF. The full variable domain, with the rest looked up from reference TRBV19 and TRBJ2-1, is DGGITQSPKYLFRKEGQNVTLSCEQNLNHDAMYWYRQDPGQGLRLIYYSQIVNDFQKGDIAEGYSVSREKKESFPLTVTSAQKNPTAFYLCASSGQTSGGASSYNEQFFGPGTRLTVL.

This clonotype came up many times. The chain carries TRBV7-2 and TRBJ2-3; 9 bases map to TRBD2. After removal of 7 bases from V and 1 base from J, the junction contained 3 bases not matched to a gene. The CDR3 has 14 residues. CDR1 and CDR2 (germline): SGHTA, FQGNSA. The CDR3 spells CASTIAGGTDTQYF. CDR3 nucleotides: TGTGCCAGCACCATAGCGGGGGGCACAGATACGCAGTATTTT.

This clonotype appeared many times. The CDR3 region is CASSLKDRGQDEQFF. For the CDR3, the DNA is TGCGCCAGCAGCTTAAAGGACAGGGGGCAGGATGAGCAGTTCTTC. The V gene is TRBV5-1, the J gene TRBJ2-1; 11 bases agree with TRBD1. Trimming took 2 bases from V and 8 from J; bases not matched to a gene: 6. CDR3 length: 15 amino acids. Germline V lookup: CDR1 SGHRS, CDR2 YFSETQ.

This clonotype was picked up many times. The chain recombines TRBV4-3 with TRBJ2-7, with D tentatively TRBD1 (6 bases). This CDR3 is 13 amino acids long. Germline values: CDR1 LGHNA, CDR2 YSLEER. Trimming shortened V by 1 base and J by 6 bases, and 10 bases separated the two germline ends. The CDR3 DNA is TGCGCCAGCAGCCAAGTAAGGGACACCGAGCAGTACTTC. Protein sequence: CASSQVRDTEQYF.

Remarks on this clonotype: A junction boundary mismatches the germline segment, possibly from a read error. The CDR3 is CASSLVGEDNEQFF. CDR3 sequence (DNA): TGTGCTAGCAGCTTAGTCGGGGAAGACAATGAGCAGTTCTTC. This rearrangement joins TRBV7-7 to TRBJ2-1; TRBD2 is a possible D gene (5 bases). The CDR3 runs to 14 residues. Per the germline V gene, CDR1 is SSHAT and CDR2 is FNYEAQ (reference sequence).

This clonotype appeared many times. The J gene is TRBJ2-7, the V gene TRBV20-1; 7 bases fit TRBD1. With V trimmed by 6 bases and J by 1 base, 12 bases remained unmatched. CDR3 length equals 15 residues. CDR1 DFQATT and CDR2 SNEGSKA come from the germline V gene (reference sequence). The CDR3 loop is CSAPRTGRTSYEQYF. The CDR3 nucleotides read TGCAGTGCCCCTAGGACAGGCCGAACTTCCTACGAGCAGTACTTC.

This clonotype was recorded many times. J is TRBJ2-2 and V is TRBV6-2 or TRBV6-3; possibly TRBD1 for D (6 bases). The CDR3 is made up of 15 amino acids. CDR1 MNHEY and CDR2 SVGEGT come from the germline V gene. V lost 5 bases to trimming and J lost 2 bases, with 12 bases between them. CDR3 sequence reads: CASSTRTENTGELFF. CDR3 bases: TGTGCCAGCAGTACTCGGACAGAAAACACCGGGGAGCTGTTTTTT.

The chain has TRBV29-1 and TRBJ1-1; D uncertain. CDR3 length equals 12 residues. V was shortened by 2 bases and J by 1 base, with 5 bases between the two germline ends. Germline CDR1 SQVTM, CDR2 ANQGSEA. The chain's CDR3 is CSVEWGNTEAFF. The CDR3 coding sequence is TGCAGCGTTGAATGGGGGAACACTGAAGCTTTCTTT.

V is TRBV27 and J is TRBJ2-5; D ambiguous. CDR3 length: 11 residues. Germline assignment: CDR1 MNHEY and CDR2 SMNVEV (reference sequence). With 6 bases removed from V and 6 bases from J, the gap between germline ends came to 8 bases. The CDR3 DNA sequence: TGTGCCAGCAGGGGAATCAAGACCCAGTACTTC. This codes for CASRGIKTQYF.

The chain recombines TRBV20-1 with TRBJ2-1; TRBD2 agrees at 11 bases. The ends lost 3 bases at V and 9 bases at J; junction bases unmatched: 13. This CDR3 comprises 16 residues. Looked up from germline, CDR1 is DFQATT and CDR2 is SNEGSKA (reference sequence). CDR3 in amino acids: CSARTFLAGGKLEQFF. The DNA for the CDR3 is TGCAGTGCTAGGACCTTCTTAGCGGGGGGGAAGCTTGAGCAGTTCTTC.

This clonotype was counted ten times or more. This chain uses TRBV3-1 with TRBJ1-2, with 7 bases fitting TRBD1. CDR1 and CDR2 (germline): LGHDT, YNNKEL (reference sequence). With V trimmed by 6 bases and J by 6 bases, 13 bases remained unmatched. The CDR3 sequence is 15 residues long. The DNA for the CDR3 is TGTGCCAGCAGTCCCCGGACAGGTACTCTCCATGGCTACACCTTC. Its translation: CASSPRTGTLHGYTF.

Here the CDR3 DNA reads TGTGCCAGCAGCCAAGAGGTGGGTGCAGGGGAATACAATGAGCAGTTCTTC. This sequence encodes CASSQEVGAGEYNEQFF. J is TRBJ2-1 and V is TRBV3-1; possible D gene TRBD1, 6 bases. This CDR3 spans 17 amino acids. V lost 0 bases, J lost 4 bases, and 16 bases lay in between. The germline V gene encodes CDR1 LGHDT and CDR2 YNNKEL (reference sequence).

With respect to this clonotype: At one end the junction does not follow the germline gene, possibly because of a read error. V and J are TRBV10-3 and TRBJ1-2, with D possibly matching TRBD1 (5 bases). Per germline, CDR1 ENHRY and CDR2 SYGVKD. The CDR3 extends over 15 amino acids. DNA of the CDR3: TGTGTCATCAGTGAGTCGGCAGGGTTGAACTATGGCTACACCTTC. Its protein is CVISESAGLNYGYTF.

This clonotype showed up just a few times. The CDR3 region has the DNA TGCAGTGCCCCACTCCCCTTGACGGGGAACACCGGGGAGCTGTTTTTT. This gives the protein CSAPLPLTGNTGELFF. J is TRBJ2-2 and V is TRBV20-1; no firm D call. The CDR3 runs to 16 residues. Between the trimmed V and J ends, which lost 6 bases and 1 base, there was a span of 18 bases. Germline CDR1 and CDR2: DFQATT and SNEGSKA (reference sequence).

This clonotype was detected ten times or more. The V call is TRBV19, the J call TRBJ2-5, with 12 bases matching TRBD2. The CDR3 is 16 residues long. Germline CDR1 and CDR2: LNHDA and SQIVND (reference sequence). The V segment lost 5 bases and the J segment 0 bases; nucleotides outside the gene matches: 4. The CDR3 coding sequence is TGTGCCAGTAGTGGCAGACTAGCGGGGGACCAAGAGACCCAGTACTTC. Its protein product is CASSGRLAGDQETQYF.

At least ten counts were recorded for this clonotype. V is TRBV20-1 and J is TRBJ1-1; a weak D match, TRBD1 (6 bases). Between the trimmed V and J ends, which lost 6 bases and 7 bases, there was a span of 18 bases. CDR1 and CDR2 from the germline V gene are DFQATT and SNEGSKA (reference sequence). The CDR3 totals 13 residues. The CDR3, as DNA: TGCAGTGCAAAAGACAGGCTCAGGGATGAAGCTTTCTTT. Translating it yields CSAKDRLRDEAFF.

This clonotype showed up just a few times. This chain links TRBV5-1 with TRBJ2-5; D is tentatively TRBD1 or TRBD2 (5 bases each). V was cut by 4 bases and J by 7 bases, with 17 bases left in between. The CDR3 is 14 amino acids. Looked up from germline, CDR1 is SGHRS and CDR2 is YFSETQ. The CDR3 here is CASSLGTPRGTQYF. The CDR3 DNA sequence: TGCGCCAGCAGCCTCGGGACCCCTCGGGGGACCCAGTACTTC.

This clonotype was seen a few times. The V and J genes are TRBV10-1 and TRBJ2-1; tentatively, D is TRBD2 (5 bases). V gave up 3 bases and J gave up 6 bases, with 24 bases separating them. The CDR3 totals 18 residues. Germline CDR1 WNHNN, CDR2 SYGVQD (reference sequence). This CDR3 reads CASSENLRVSGEFNEQFF. The CDR3, as DNA: TGCGCCAGCAGTGAAAATTTGAGGGTGTCAGGCGAGTTCAATGAGCAGTTCTTC.

This chain uses TRBV6-2 or TRBV6-3 with TRBJ2-7; D is undetermined. The CDR3 is made up of 14 amino acids. V was pared by 6 bases and J by 0 bases, with 12 bases between. Germline assignment: CDR1 MNHEY and CDR2 SVGEGT. The CDR3 sequence is CASRSIVASYEQYF. CDR3 DNA sequence: TGTGCCAGCAGATCTATAGTAGCCTCCTACGAGCAGTACTTC.

This clonotype was recorded at least ten times. J is TRBJ2-5 and V is TRBV2; 9 nucleotides align to TRBD1. This CDR3 contains 13 residues. V dropped 7 bases and J dropped 3; count of bases not matched to a gene: 3. The germline V gene encodes CDR1 SNHLY and CDR2 FYNNEI. For the CDR3, the DNA is TGTGCCAGCATCTGGACAGGGGAAGAGACCCAGTACTTC. It specifies CASIWTGEETQYF.